This entry describes one TCR beta chain. Its antigen is as yet unknown. Only in-frame clones appear in the TCRdb table, and some are missing; sequencing was by immunoSEQ multiplex PCR. The sample has roughly 300,000 clones; roughly three quarters are singletons. This sample stems from a study of cytotoxic CD8 clonotypes in ibrutinib-treated CLL. Broader study findings: The clonality went up when patients responded to ibrutinib and dropped back toward baseline at progression.

From germline, CDR1 is SGHTA and CDR2 FQGNSA. The CDR3 is 13 residues long. V lost 0 bases, J lost 7 bases, and 9 bases lay in between. Sequenced here: PBMCs, sampled at disease progression, from a patient treated with ibrutinib. V is TRBV7-2 and J is TRBJ2-5; D call uncertain. This sequence originates from a human donor with chronic lymphocytic leukemia. The CDR3 bases are TGTGCCAGCAGCTTAGCGGAGTCGGGGACCCAGTACTTC. This translates into CASSLAESGTQYF.